Each of the 16 T cell receptor beta chains below was sequenced from the same sample in a study of T-cell memory formation after mild COVID-19 (dated by TCRdb to the early 2020s). The library was made by 5' RACE. TCRdb names Illumina NovaSeq 6000 as the instrument used. TCRdb reanalyzed the raw reads on its own, using fastp at Q25 for trimming and MiXCR for clone calling, and kept in-frame beta chains. Rows are unified per CDR3 protein, each entry keeping the most common DNA and genes. Recorded for this sample are 500,000 to 600,000 distinct CDR3 sequences; about a sixth of them occurred a single time. About 12% of the sample belongs to the ten largest clones. The sample comprised PBMCs or a T cell subset sorted from them (not recorded which). The receptors shown here come from an adult woman who had mild COVID-19 (a few samples of this study predate the infection). The sample titles of this study are shuffled in the database, so cell type and time point are left out; the donor was told from shared clones.

This clonotype was seen only a few times. The chain recombines TRBV5-4 with TRBJ1-1, with 7 bases fitting TRBD1. Germline V CDR1 and CDR2: SGHNT, YYREEE (reference sequence). Unmatched junction bases numbered 12, after V lost 4 bases and J lost 6 bases. This CDR3 is built from 15 residues. The CDR3 DNA is TGTGCCAGCAGCCGGAGCACAGGGGTGATGTCTGAAGCTTTCTTT. Amino acids: CASSRSTGVMSEAFF.

This chain connects TRBV6-2 or TRBV6-3 to TRBJ2-7, with 7 bases matching TRBD2. Germline V gene sequence: CDR1 MNHEY, CDR2 SVGEGT. CDR3 length: 14 amino acids. With V trimmed by 9 bases and J by 3 bases, 11 bases remained unmatched. In nucleotides, the CDR3 is TGTGCCAGTAAAACCAGCGGGATTGTCTACGAGCAGTACTTC. It encodes CASKTSGIVYEQYF.

The gene calls are TRBV24-1 and TRBJ2-2; 7 nucleotides line up with TRBD1. In germline, CDR1 is KGHDR, CDR2 SFDVKD. Unmatched junction bases numbered 9, after V lost 4 bases and J lost 5 bases. The CDR3 contains 16 residues. DNA of the CDR3: TGTGCCACCAGTGAAACGACAGGGAGTAAAACCGGGGAGCTGTTTTTT. Amino acid sequence: CATSETTGSKTGELFF.

This clonotype was counted only a few times. The V call is TRBV7-2, the J call TRBJ2-1; 7 bases line up with TRBD2. This CDR3 spans 16 amino acids. Germline assignment: CDR1 SGHTA and CDR2 FQGNSA. The junction had 11 bases not matched to a gene; V was cut back by 2 bases and J by 7 bases. In DNA form, the CDR3 reads TGTGCCAGCAGCTTACTGGGCCCTAGCGGAAGGAATGAGCAGTTCTTC. It yields the protein CASSLLGPSGRNEQFF.

This clonotype was picked up a small number of times. The genes are TRBV5-1 and TRBJ1-6; a weak D match, TRBD1 (5 bases). Germline V gene sequence: CDR1 SGHRS, CDR2 YFSETQ. CDR3 length equals 17 residues. Trimming pared 2 bases from V and 7 bases from J, leaving 19 bases between. The CDR3 nucleotides read TGCGCCAGCAGCTTAGGTGGGGCGGAGGGACTCAATTCACCCCTCCACTTT. Protein product: CASSLGGAEGLNSPLHF.

CDR3 DNA: TGTGCCAGCAGTGAAGCGACTACCTTTCAGGGGACCCAGTACTTC. It codes for CASSEATTFQGTQYF. The chain has TRBV6-1 and TRBJ2-5, with D perhaps matching TRBD1 or TRBD2 (5 bases each). V was pared by 0 bases and J by 7 bases, with 15 bases between. There are 15 residues in the CDR3. Germline-derived CDR1 and CDR2 are MNHNS and SASEGT.

This clonotype has a handful of counts. The chain uses TRBV7-9 and TRBJ1-2; 8 bases are shared with TRBD1. V was pared by 5 bases and J by 6 bases, with 8 bases of the junction left unmatched. CDR1 is SEHNR and CDR2 is FQNEAQ in the germline V gene (reference sequence). This CDR3 has 14 residues. CDR3 protein: CASSQVQGANGYTF. Written as DNA, the CDR3 is TGTGCCAGCAGCCAGGTCCAGGGGGCGAATGGCTACACCTTC.

The rearrangement joins TRBV3-1 to TRBJ2-1; possible D gene TRBD2, 6 bases. Per germline, CDR1 LGHDT and CDR2 YNNKEL (reference sequence). The CDR3 runs 15 residues. V dropped 1 base and J dropped 3 bases, with 10 bases sitting between them. Written as DNA, the CDR3 is TGTGCCAGCAGCCAAGTAGCGGCTAGCTACAATGAGCAGTTCTTC. This translates into CASSQVAASYNEQFF.

This clonotype was detected a few times. The chain has TRBV7-2 and TRBJ1-1; D is ambiguous. CDR3 length: 13 residues. The germline CDR1 and CDR2 sequences are SGHTA and FQGNSA. V was cut by 1 base and J by 6 bases, with 9 bases left in between. This CDR3 is CASSLGEIAEAFF. The CDR3 DNA reads TGTGCCAGCAGCTTAGGGGAGATCGCTGAAGCTTTCTTT.

CDR3 DNA: TGTGCCAGCAGCCGAGGGGCGGGGAGCACAGATACGCAGTATTTT. Its translation: CASSRGAGSTDTQYF. The chain links TRBV7-9 to TRBJ2-3, with a weak D call TRBD2 (6 bases). The CDR3 loop spans 15 amino acids. Germline V gene lookup returns CDR1 SEHNR and CDR2 FQNEAQ (reference sequence). The germline V and J ends were trimmed by 5 bases and 0 bases, with 12 bases remaining between them.

This chain uses TRBV7-9 with TRBJ1-1; TRBD1 might be the D (5 bases). Germline CDR1 SEHNR, CDR2 FQNEAQ (reference sequence). The CDR3 has 13 amino acids. The V and J ends lost 5 bases and 3 bases respectively, with 10 bases between them. In DNA, the CDR3 is TGTGCCAGCAGCGCAGGCAGGGACACTGAAGCTTTCTTT. This sequence encodes CASSAGRDTEAFF.

The rearrangement joins TRBV4-1 to TRBJ1-5; the match to TRBD1 covers 7 bases. Germline lookup yields CDR1 MGHRA and CDR2 YSYEKL. V was clipped by 0 bases and J by 0 bases; unmatched bases: 8. This CDR3 is 18 amino acids long. The DNA for the CDR3 is TGCGCCAGCAGCCAAGATTGGAGGGGACAGTTTAGCAATCAGCCCCAGCATTTT. Protein: CASSQDWRGQFSNQPQHF.

This chain uses TRBV20-1 with TRBJ2-2; 8 bases agree with TRBD2. Germline CDR1 DFQATT, CDR2 SNEGSKA (reference sequence). V was clipped by 0 bases and J by 6 bases; unmatched bases: 6. The CDR3 spans 15 residues. CDR3 DNA: TGCAGTGCTAGAGATCTAGCGGGTAGGGCCGGGGAGCTGTTTTTT. Encoded protein: CSARDLAGRAGELFF.

This clonotype came up a few times. The CDR3 here is CSARPGVTEQFF. The CDR3 nucleotides read TGCAGTGCTAGGCCGGGGGTAACTGAGCAGTTCTTC. The chain carries TRBV20-1 and TRBJ2-1, with D tentatively TRBD2 (6 bases). The germline V and J ends were trimmed by 3 bases and 9 bases, with 12 bases remaining between them. Per the germline V gene, CDR1 is DFQATT and CDR2 is SNEGSKA (reference sequence). The CDR3 consists of 12 residues.

This clonotype came up a few times. This chain joins TRBV9 and TRBJ2-7, with D perhaps being TRBD1 or TRBD2 (5 bases each). The CDR3 covers 14 residues. Trimming cost V 6 bases and J 2 bases, with 15 bases left between them. Germline V gives CDR1 SGDLS, CDR2 YYNGEE. For the CDR3, the DNA is TGTGCCAGCACCCGGGACGGCGGACCCTACGAGCAGTACTTC. Translating gives CASTRDGGPYEQYF.

The chain carries TRBV4-2 and TRBJ1-1, with a tentative D call TRBD1 (5 bases). The CDR3 covers 15 residues. The germline V and J ends were trimmed by 0 bases and 3 bases, with 11 bases remaining between them. Per germline, CDR1 LGHNA and CDR2 YNFKEQ. Written as DNA, the CDR3 is TGTGCCAGCAGCCAAGATCTTGGGGGAGACACTGAAGCTTTCTTT. Protein product: CASSQDLGGDTEAFF.